Presented here are 29 T cell receptor beta chains from one specimen sequenced in a study of immune evolution from preneoplasia to lung adenocarcinoma. Assay used: immunoSEQ multiplex PCR; TCRdb lists only in-frame clones, some missing. Of around 6,100 clones in the sample, around four fifths were seen once. The sample consisted of FFPE minimally invasive lung adenocarcinoma tissue. All receptors come from a person aged 50-75 years with lung adenocarcinoma.

This CDR3 reads CASSSLFNEQFF. In DNA form, the CDR3 reads TGTGCCAGCAGCTCTCTTTTCAATGAGCAGTTCTTC. This sequence joins TRBV5-6 and TRBJ2-1, with unresolved D. Germline-derived CDR1 and CDR2 are SGHDT and YYEEEE. This CDR3 spans 12 amino acids. The V end was cut by 3 bases, the J end by 6 bases, with 7 bases between. Full variable domain (missing parts from reference TRBV5-6 and TRBJ2-1): DAGVTQSPTHLIKTRGQQVTLRCSPKSGHDTVSWYQQALGQGPQFIFQYYEEEERQRGNFPDRFSGHQFPNYSSELNVNALLLGDSALYLCASSSLFNEQFFGPGTRLTVL.

The chain has TRBV6-6 and TRBJ1-1; tentatively, D is TRBD1 (6 bases). V was shortened by 6 bases and J by 4 bases, with 12 bases between the two germline ends. CDR1 is MNHNY, CDR2 SVGAGI, per germline (reference sequence). This CDR3 spans 13 amino acids. CDR3 in amino acids: CASRRTGSTEAFF. In DNA, the CDR3 is TGTGCCAGCAGACGAACAGGGTCCACTGAAGCTTTCTTT.

The chain has TRBV6-6 and TRBJ1-4, with unresolved D. This CDR3 is 15 amino acids long. Germline assignment: CDR1 MNHNY and CDR2 SVGAGI (reference sequence). Trimming shortened V by 5 bases and J by 0 bases, and 10 bases separated the two germline ends. The CDR3 bases are TGTGCCAGCAGTCCCCGGGAGTCAACTAATGAAAAACTGTTTTTT. The encoded protein is CASSPRESTNEKLFF.

The J gene is TRBJ1-4, the V gene TRBV19; 8 bases line up with TRBD1. V shed 8 bases and J 5 bases; nucleotides not matched to a gene: 7. Germline V gene data show CDR1 as LNHDA and CDR2 as SQIVND (reference sequence). The CDR3 loop spans 14 amino acids. This chain's CDR3 is CASGAGQVNEKLFF. CDR3 DNA sequence: TGTGCCAGTGGCGCGGGACAGGTCAATGAAAAACTGTTTTTT.

This clone was seen once. The gene calls are TRBV5-6 and TRBJ2-5; D gene ambiguous. V lost 2 bases and J 2 bases, leaving 10 bases between the germline ends. Germline CDR1 is SGHDT and CDR2 is YYEEEE. The CDR3 consists of 14 residues. CDR3 sequence reads: CASSFPGIQETQYF. CDR3 coding DNA: TGTGCCAGCAGCTTCCCCGGAATACAAGAGACCCAGTACTTC.

In this sample, this clone turned up once. The V call is TRBV28, the J call TRBJ2-3; 7 bases line up with TRBD2. V dropped 6 bases and J dropped 5; count of bases not matched to a gene: 14. Germline values: CDR1 MDHEN, CDR2 SYDVKM. CDR3 length: 16 residues. CDR3 amino acids: CASSSLGAGEEDTQYF. For the CDR3, the DNA is TGTGCCAGCAGCTCATTAGGGGCGGGAGAGGAAGATACGCAGTATTTT.

The genes are TRBV9 and TRBJ2-5, with TRBD2 matching over 9 bases. The V and J ends lost 4 bases and 5 bases, in that order; junction bases with no gene match: 9. This CDR3 has 15 amino acids. Germline loops: CDR1 SGDLS, CDR2 YYNGEE. CDR3 DNA sequence: TGTGCCAGCAGCTCCCGCGGGAGGGGTGAGGAGACCCAGTACTTC. Translation: CASSSRGRGEETQYF.

The rearrangement uses TRBV30 and TRBJ2-3, with TRBD1 matching 10 bases. Germline CDR1 GTSNPN, CDR2 SVGIG (reference sequence). The CDR3 spans 13 residues. The V segment lost 6 bases and the J segment 5 bases; nucleotides outside the gene matches: 5. The CDR3, as DNA: TGTGCCTGCGACAGGGGGCAAAGAGATACGCAGTATTTT. It yields the protein CACDRGQRDTQYF.

Only a few counts were recorded for this clone. The chain has TRBV29-1 and TRBJ1-1; D is perhaps TRBD1 (5 bases). Trimming removed 4 bases at V and 10 bases at J, with 13 bases between. The CDR3 covers 11 residues. Germline loops: CDR1 SQVTM, CDR2 ANQGSEA. This chain's CDR3 is CSVGGVGGAFF. The CDR3 bases are TGCAGCGTTGGAGGGGTTGGTGGAGCTTTCTTT.

The V call is TRBV5-1, the J call TRBJ1-2; 9 bases map to TRBD1. The V and J ends lost 3 bases and 3 bases, in that order; junction bases with no gene match: 12. CDR3 length equals 17 residues. Germline V CDR1 and CDR2: SGHRS, YFSETQ. CDR3 DNA: TGCGCCAGCAGCTCGGATCCGGGACAGGGCTTTGACTATGGCTACACCTTC. Translation: CASSSDPGQGFDYGYTF.

The chain combines TRBV30 with TRBJ1-5; D not resolved. Germline assignment: CDR1 GTSNPN and CDR2 SVGIG (reference sequence). Trimming cost V 0 bases and J 8 bases, with 11 bases left between them. The CDR3 has 13 amino acids. Written as DNA, the CDR3 is TGTGCCTGGAGTGTTCTCCCTGAGGAGCCCCAGCATTTT. Encoded protein: CAWSVLPEEPQHF.

The chain couples TRBV6-6 to TRBJ1-2; TRBD1 aligns across 10 bases. The V gene's germline CDR1 is MNHNY and CDR2 SVGAGI (reference sequence). V lost 9 bases and J lost 5; bases outside the gene matches: 9. CDR3 length: 14 amino acids. CDR3 coding DNA: TGTGCCAGTACTGTGGGACAGGGGTCTTATGGCTACACCTTC. Protein sequence: CASTVGQGSYGYTF.

Worth noting for this clone: This CDR3 is also generated by other DNA sequences in the sample. The chain has TRBV7-2 and TRBJ2-3; tentative D call: TRBD2 (5 bases). V dropped 5 bases and J dropped 3 bases, with 12 bases sitting between them. The CDR3 has 14 amino acids. CDR1 is SGHTA and CDR2 is FQGNSA in the germline V gene. The chain's CDR3 is CASSPTTSTDTQYF. CDR3 coding DNA: TGTGCCAGCAGCCCTACAACTAGTACAGATACGCAGTATTTT.

The genes are TRBV7-9 and TRBJ2-7, with 13 positions matching TRBD2. From germline, CDR1 is SEHNR and CDR2 FQNEAQ (reference sequence). The ends lost 5 bases at V and 2 bases at J; junction bases unmatched: 3. The CDR3 covers 15 residues. CDR3 coding DNA: TGTGCCAGCAGCGAACTAGCGGGGGGGCCCTACGAGCAGTACTTC. Residues: CASSELAGGPYEQYF.

V is TRBV5-4 and J is TRBJ2-1, with TRBD2 matching over 9 bases. CDR3 length equals 15 residues. Germline CDR1 SGHNT, CDR2 YYREEE (reference sequence). The V segment lost 4 bases and the J segment 4 bases; nucleotides outside the gene matches: 6. CDR3 residues: CASSARTSDYNEQFF. As DNA, the CDR3 is TGTGCCAGCAGCGCAAGGACTAGCGATTACAATGAGCAGTTCTTC.

This clone was found a few times. The genes are TRBV7-3 and TRBJ2-7; 9 bases agree with TRBD1. Germline CDR1 SGHTA, CDR2 FQGTGA. V dropped 4 bases and J dropped 4; count of bases not matched to a gene: 8. The CDR3 sequence is 15 residues long. CDR3: CASSSQYRGPYEQYF. CDR3 sequence (DNA): TGTGCCAGCAGCTCCCAATACAGGGGGCCGTACGAGCAGTACTTC. Based on the CDR3 plus reference TRBV7-3 and TRBJ2-7, the full variable domain is GAGVSQTPSNKVTEKGKYVELRCDPISGHTALYWYRQSLGQGPEFLIYFQGTGAADDSGLPNDRFFAVRPEGSVSTLKIQRTERGDSAVYLCASSSQYRGPYEQYFGPGTRLTVT.

The chain recombines TRBV18 with TRBJ2-3; TRBD1 matches at 11 bases. CDR3 size: 15 residues. Trimming took 3 bases from V and 3 from J; bases not matched to a gene: 2. Germline values: CDR1 KGHSH, CDR2 LQKENI. CDR3 bases: TGTGCCAGCTCACCGGGACAGGGGGGGACAGATACGCAGTATTTT. Its translation is CASSPGQGGTDTQYF.

This chain connects TRBV5-6 to TRBJ1-2; TRBD1 aligns across 8 bases. Germline assignment: CDR1 SGHDT and CDR2 YYEEEE. This CDR3 has 14 amino acids. Trimming removed 4 bases from V and 4 bases from J; junction bases left unmatched: 6. The CDR3 DNA is TGTGCCAGCAGCCGCGACAGGGGACTCTATGGCTACACCTTC. Translated: CASSRDRGLYGYTF.

This clone appeared a few times. The genes are TRBV29-1 and TRBJ1-1; no clear D. This CDR3 has 13 amino acids. Per the germline V gene, CDR1 is SQVTM and CDR2 is ANQGSEA. Trimming stripped 4 bases from V and 0 bases from J, with 9 bases between. CDR3: CSVVQTMNTEAFF. The CDR3 DNA follows: TGCAGCGTTGTACAGACTATGAACACTGAAGCTTTCTTT.

The chain carries TRBV28 and TRBJ1-1; D is unclear. With 4 bases removed from V and 0 bases from J, the gap between germline ends came to 12 bases. This CDR3 spans 15 amino acids. The germline CDR1 and CDR2 sequences are MDHEN and SYDVKM. The CDR3 DNA follows: TGTGCCAGCAGTTACGGCGGCCAAATGAACACTGAAGCTTTCTTT. Amino acids: CASSYGGQMNTEAFF.

The chain uses TRBV29-1 and TRBJ1-1; TRBD1 matches 8 bases. The CDR3 is made up of 14 amino acids. J gave up 6 bases and V 7 bases, and 13 bases lay outside the gene matches. Germline V lookup: CDR1 SQVTM, CDR2 ANQGSEA. For the CDR3, the DNA is TGCAGCGGACAACGACAGGGGATGACCCCTGAAGCTTTCTTT. Its protein product is CSGQRQGMTPEAFF.

The rearrangement uses TRBV6-5 and TRBJ1-2; tentative D call: TRBD1 (5 bases). Germline loops: CDR1 MNHEY, CDR2 SVGAGI. The CDR3 runs 14 residues. The germline V and J ends were trimmed by 6 bases and 3 bases, with 14 bases remaining between them. The CDR3 DNA follows: TGTGCCAGCAGAAGCGGGGCAGCCCACTATGGCTACACCTTC. Its protein product is CASRSGAAHYGYTF.

The V gene is TRBV7-3, the J gene TRBJ2-3; D remains ambiguous. CDR1 is SGHTA, CDR2 FQGTGA, per germline. The CDR3 loop spans 14 amino acids. Trimming removed 0 bases at V and 4 bases at J, with 8 bases between. The CDR3 nucleotides are TGTGCCAGCAGCTTAACAGTTACTCCAGATACGCAGTATTTT. It translates to CASSLTVTPDTQYF.

The chain links TRBV6-6 to TRBJ2-7; no firm D call. CDR1 is MNHNY and CDR2 is SVGAGI in the germline V gene (reference sequence). The CDR3 covers 13 residues. V was trimmed by 4 bases and J by 3 bases, leaving 10 bases between them. CDR3 sequence: CASSSPPHYEQYF. CDR3 sequence (DNA): TGTGCCAGCAGTTCACCCCCTCACTACGAGCAGTACTTC.

This clone occurred once. The CDR3 coding sequence is TGTGCCAGCTCACCGACAGGGGGTAGGACAGATACGCAGTATTTT. This sequence encodes CASSPTGGRTDTQYF. This sequence joins TRBV18 and TRBJ2-3; 9 positions match TRBD1. Germline V lookup: CDR1 KGHSH, CDR2 LQKENI. V lost 3 bases to trimming and J lost 3 bases; unmatched junction nucleotides: 4. The CDR3 has 15 residues.

This sequence joins TRBV7-2 and TRBJ2-1, with 9 bases aligning to TRBD1. CDR3 length equals 17 residues. Germline-derived CDR1 and CDR2 are SGHTA and FQGNSA. After removal of 3 bases from V and 5 bases from J, the junction contained 11 bases not matched to a gene. The CDR3 here is CASSFYYSGTGNNEQFF. The CDR3 nucleotides read TGTGCCAGCAGCTTTTACTACTCCGGGACAGGGAACAATGAGCAGTTCTTC.

This clone was detected only a few times. V usage is TRBV2 and J usage is TRBJ1-4; D ambiguous. The CDR3 is 14 amino acids. The V gene's germline CDR1 is SNHLY and CDR2 FYNNEI. The V gene lost 4 bases and the J gene lost 0 bases, with 6 bases spanning the gap. CDR3 DNA sequence: TGTGCCAGCAGTGTACGGACAACTAATGAAAAACTGTTTTTT. It specifies CASSVRTTNEKLFF.

This clone was seen once. This rearrangement joins TRBV29-1 to TRBJ1-1; D uncertain. CDR3 length: 11 amino acids. The ends were cut back, 7 bases at V and 5 bases at J, with 11 bases in the middle. CDR1 and CDR2 from the germline V gene are SQVTM and ANQGSEA. CDR3 nucleotide sequence: TGCAGCGCCCTTTCAGGTACTGAAGCTTTCTTT. Its protein is CSALSGTEAFF.

On this clone: A junction boundary mismatches the germline segment, possibly from a read error. The chain combines TRBV28 with TRBJ2-1; TRBD1 or TRBD2 may be the D gene (5 bases each). From germline, CDR1 is MDHEN and CDR2 SYDVKM. This CDR3 region has 11 residues. The CDR3 here is CASSLSRVEVF. The CDR3 coding sequence is TGTGCCAGCAGTTTATCCAGGGTGGAGGTCTTC. Full variable domain (rest looked up from reference TRBV28 and TRBJ2-1): DVKVTQSSRYLVKRTGEKVFLECVQDMDHENMFWYRQDPGLGLRLIYFSYDVKMKEKGDIPEGYSVSREKKERFSLILESASTNQTSMYLCASSLSRVEVFGPGTRLTVL.